Below are 23 T cell receptor beta chains sequenced from a single sample in a study of T cell responses to AZD1222 COVID-19 vaccine. Profiling relied on immunoSEQ multiplex PCR, and the TCRdb table lists in-frame clones only, not all of them. The repertoire holds tens of thousands of clones, with 65% to 80% as singletons. The sample consisted of peripheral blood, taken 28 days after the second AZD1222 dose. These receptor sequences come from an adult who received the AZD1222 COVID-19 vaccine.

V and J are TRBV5-1 and TRBJ2-1; 7 nucleotides match TRBD1. CDR3 length: 14 residues. Unmatched junction bases numbered 8, after V lost 7 bases and J lost 4 bases. Germline CDR1 and CDR2: SGHRS and YFSETQ. The CDR3 protein is CASGSGQAYNEQFF. As DNA, the CDR3 is TGCGCCAGCGGCTCCGGACAGGCGTACAATGAGCAGTTCTTC.

Here the CDR3 reads CASSSLDRGTGNTIYF. DNA of the CDR3: TGTGCCAGCAGTTCACTCGACAGGGGAACTGGAAACACCATATATTTT. The chain couples TRBV28 to TRBJ1-3; 8 bases are shared with TRBD1. V shed 4 bases and J 2 bases; nucleotides not matched to a gene: 7. Germline assignment: CDR1 MDHEN and CDR2 SYDVKM. This CDR3 spans 16 amino acids.

The genes are TRBV6-5 and TRBJ1-2, with 8 bases lining up with TRBD1. The CDR3 consists of 15 residues. V lost 8 bases to trimming and J lost 2 bases; unmatched junction nucleotides: 10. The germline CDR1 and CDR2 sequences are MNHEY and SVGAGI. The CDR3 region is CASSTTGVGNYGYTF. In DNA form, the CDR3 reads TGTGCCAGCTCCACGACAGGGGTCGGGAACTATGGCTACACCTTC.

The chain joins TRBV3-1 (or the pseudogene TRBV3-2) to TRBJ1-4; 7 nucleotides agree with TRBD1. V was pared by 0 bases and J by 8 bases, with 6 bases of the junction left unmatched. The CDR3 has 15 amino acids. Germline loops: CDR1 LGHDT, CDR2 YNNKEL (reference sequence). The CDR3 reads CASSQEWTGGEKLFF. The DNA of the CDR3 is TGTGCCAGCAGCCAAGAGTGGACAGGCGGGGAAAAACTGTTTTTT.

V and J are TRBV6-5 and TRBJ2-1; 10 bases align to TRBD2. CDR3 length: 15 residues. Germline loops: CDR1 MNHEY, CDR2 SVGAGI. V lost 6 bases and J lost 7; bases outside the gene matches: 9. In nucleotides, the CDR3 is TGTGCCAGCAGCCGAGCGGGGGGGCTTGGGAATGAGCAGTTCTTC. Protein sequence: CASSRAGGLGNEQFF.

The chain has TRBV3-1 (or the pseudogene TRBV3-2) and TRBJ2-1; no firm D call. The CDR3 contains 12 residues. Germline CDR1 LGHDT, CDR2 YNNKEL (reference sequence). Trimming stripped 5 bases from V and 7 bases from J, with 9 bases between. The CDR3 region is CASSLTANEQFF. As DNA, the CDR3 is TGTGCCAGCAGCTTGACCGCGAATGAGCAGTTCTTC.

This chain joins TRBV5-8 and TRBJ1-4; D remains unclear. CDR3 length: 14 amino acids. Germline V CDR1 and CDR2: SGHTS, YDEGEE. The V gene lost 6 bases and the J gene lost 5 bases, with 14 bases spanning the gap. As DNA, the CDR3 is TGTGCCAGCACTCTCTACGCAGGAAATGAAAAACTGTTTTTT. Protein product: CASTLYAGNEKLFF.

This chain connects TRBV6-1 to TRBJ1-6; possibly TRBD1 for D (6 bases). The CDR3 covers 18 residues. V lost 3 bases and J 2 bases, leaving 17 bases between the germline ends. The germline V gene has CDR1 MNHNS and CDR2 SASEGT. The DNA for the CDR3 is TGTGCCAGCAGTGAGGACAGCGCAGGCACCGCCTATAATTCACCCCTCCACTTT. Translation: CASSEDSAGTAYNSPLHF.

V is TRBV7-7 and J is TRBJ2-1; the D is unclear. This CDR3 spans 13 amino acids. V lost 3 bases and J lost 8, with 11 bases in between. Per germline, CDR1 SSHAT and CDR2 FNYEAQ (reference sequence). The CDR3 DNA sequence: TGTGCCAGCAGCTTGGGCGTGGGCGATGAGCAGTTCTTC. Translation gives CASSLGVGDEQFF. Supplemented by reference TRBV7-7 and TRBJ2-1, the full variable domain reads GAGVSQSPRYKVTKRGQDVTLRCDPISSHATLYWYQQALGQGPEFLTYFNYEAQPDKSGLPSDRFSAERPEGSISTLTIQRTEQRDSAMYRCASSLGVGDEQFFGPGTRLTVL.

A single count supports this clone. This chain links TRBV6-6 with TRBJ1-1; D ambiguous. Germline CDR1 MNHNY, CDR2 SVGAGI (reference sequence). The V end lost 2 bases, the J end lost 11 bases, and 9 bases lay between the germline ends. The CDR3 runs 11 residues. The CDR3 reads CASSYGVVAFF. CDR3 bases: TGTGCCAGCAGTTACGGGGTGGTTGCTTTCTTT.

The CDR3 here is CASSLDSPVDTEAFF. In DNA form, the CDR3 reads TGCGCCAGCAGCTTGGATTCCCCAGTAGACACTGAAGCTTTCTTT. The V call is TRBV5-1, the J call TRBJ1-1; D remains ambiguous. Trimming shortened V by 0 bases and J by 3 bases, and 12 bases separated the two germline ends. Germline CDR1 is SGHRS and CDR2 is YFSETQ. The CDR3 sequence is 15 residues long.

As concerns this clone: Other DNA sequences in the sample encode the same CDR3. The rearrangement joins TRBV6-5 to TRBJ1-2; D may be TRBD1 (6 bases). The CDR3 runs to 14 residues. CDR1 is MNHEY, CDR2 SVGAGI, per germline. Trimming left V 4 bases short and J 5 bases short, with 14 bases between. CDR3 DNA sequence: TGTGCCAGCAGTTCTTTAACAGGGTATTATGGCTACACCTTC. This codes for CASSSLTGYYGYTF.

The chain combines TRBV7-2 with TRBJ2-7; 7 nucleotides agree with TRBD2. Germline-derived CDR1 and CDR2 are SGHTA and FQGNSA. V lost 5 bases, J lost 1 base, and 8 bases stayed unmatched. The CDR3 covers 15 residues. The CDR3 sequence: CASSQTSASSYEQYF. The CDR3 region has the DNA TGTGCCAGCAGCCAAACTAGCGCCTCTTCCTACGAGCAGTACTTC.

The gene calls are TRBV19 and TRBJ1-4, with D perhaps matching TRBD1 (5 bases). CDR3 length: 15 residues. Germline-derived CDR1 and CDR2 are LNHDA and SQIVND (reference sequence). The ends were cut back, 6 bases at V and 6 bases at J, with 17 bases in the middle. The CDR3 DNA follows: TGTGCCAGTAGGGGGCCCCAGAACGGGGATGAAAAACTGTTTTTT. It yields the protein CASRGPQNGDEKLFF. The full variable domain, in which reference TRBV19 and TRBJ1-4 provide the parts outside the CDR3, is DGGITQSPKYLFRKEGQNVTLSCEQNLNHDAMYWYRQDPGQGLRLIYYSQIVNDFQKGDIAEGYSVSREKKESFPLTVTSAQKNPTAFYLCASRGPQNGDEKLFFGSGTQLSVL.

The chain recombines TRBV6-1 with TRBJ1-4; tentatively, D is TRBD1 (5 bases). CDR3 length: 13 residues. In germline, CDR1 is MNHNS, CDR2 SASEGT. V was trimmed by 2 bases and J by 8 bases, leaving 9 bases between them. CDR3 sequence (DNA): TGTGCCAGCAGTGAACAGGGCAGGGAAAAACTGTTTTTT. Its translation is CASSEQGREKLFF.

This chain links TRBV9 with TRBJ1-6; D not resolved. The CDR3 is 16 residues long. Germline-derived CDR1 and CDR2 are SGDLS and YYNGEE. V was cut by 4 bases and J by 5 bases, with 16 bases left in between. CDR3 bases: TGTGCCAGCAGCTCGGGCCCCTTGGGCGATAATTCACCCCTCCACTTT. Protein: CASSSGPLGDNSPLHF.

The rearrangement uses TRBV5-5 and TRBJ2-1; no clear D gene. This CDR3 is built from 13 residues. Germline loops: CDR1 SGHKS, CDR2 YYEKEE (reference sequence). Deletions cut 2 bases from V and 4 bases from J, with 7 bases between. CDR3 residues: CASSLSQYNEQFF. CDR3 in DNA: TGTGCCAGCAGCTTAAGTCAATACAATGAGCAGTTCTTC.

This chain links TRBV18 with TRBJ1-1; D ambiguous. CDR3 length equals 13 residues. Germline CDR1 and CDR2: KGHSH and LQKENI. Between the trimmed V and J ends, which lost 6 bases and 8 bases, there was a span of 16 bases. CDR3 region: CASSERGGHEAFF. The CDR3 bases are TGTGCCAGCTCGGAACGAGGTGGTCACGAAGCTTTCTTT.

The V and J genes are TRBV18 and TRBJ2-6; D unresolved. The V end was cut by 3 bases, the J end by 0 bases, with 3 bases between. The germline V gene has CDR1 KGHSH and CDR2 LQKENI. The CDR3 is 14 residues long. CDR3 sequence reads: CASSPLSGANVLTF. CDR3 in DNA: TGTGCCAGCTCACCGCTCTCTGGGGCCAACGTCCTGACTTTC.

Remarks on this clone: Other DNA sequences of this sample code for an identical CDR3. The chain combines TRBV2 with TRBJ1-4, with 8 bases matching TRBD1. The V gene's germline CDR1 is SNHLY and CDR2 FYNNEI. CDR3 size: 13 residues. The junction had 3 bases not matched to a gene; V was cut back by 7 bases and J by 5 bases. The CDR3 bases are TGTGCCAGCATTGGACAGGGAAATGAAAAACTGTTTTTT. This codes for CASIGQGNEKLFF.

The V gene is TRBV7-7, the J gene TRBJ2-3; no clear D gene. V lost 3 bases and J 1 base, leaving 11 bases between the germline ends. This CDR3 is 15 amino acids long. From germline, CDR1 is SSHAT and CDR2 FNYEAQ (reference sequence). CDR3 nucleotide sequence: TGTGCCAGCAGCTTCGGCTTGCCAGGCACAGATACGCAGTATTTT. Amino acids: CASSFGLPGTDTQYF.

The chain combines TRBV27 with TRBJ2-7; D not resolved. The length of the CDR3 is 13 residues. The germline V and J ends were trimmed by 0 bases and 3 bases, with 6 bases remaining between them. Germline CDR1 reads MNHEY; CDR2 reads SMNVEV (reference sequence). The CDR3, as DNA: TGTGCCAGCAGTTTATCCGGGTACTACGAGCAGTACTTC. It yields the protein CASSLSGYYEQYF.

The V and J genes are TRBV18 and TRBJ1-1; TRBD1 matches at 10 bases. V lost 5 bases, J lost 1 base, and 16 bases stayed unmatched. CDR1 and CDR2 (germline): KGHSH, LQKENI. The CDR3 has 19 residues. CDR3 sequence (DNA): TGTGCCAGCTCAGAGAGACTGGACGGGACAGGGGCGGGGAACACTGAAGCTTTCTTT. Its protein is CASSERLDGTGAGNTEAFF.